This TCR beta chain was profiled in a study of cytomegalovirus exposure and HLA in healthy donors. General study findings and limits: TCR sequences were mostly rare, though some public TCRs occurred in many donors.

A word on this clone: Its specificity is unknown.

The CDR3 has 17 amino acids. The ends lost 7 bases at V and 0 bases at J; junction bases unmatched: 14. Germline lookup yields CDR1 SQVTM and CDR2 ANQGSEA. In the PCR, 60 Vbeta and 13 Jbeta primers were used. The method was immunoSEQ multiplex PCR; TCRdb's version includes in-frame clones alone and lacks a portion of them. Here the sample spans about 160,000 clones, 82% being singletons. Material: PBMCs. This chain joins TRBV29-1 and TRBJ2-3; 9 nucleotides line up with TRBD1. This receptor was taken from a girl aged 10-17 years in good health and CMV-seropositive. The CDR3 nucleotides read TGCAGCGCACAAGGGGACAGGGTGTTACCTAGCACAGATACGCAGTATTTT. Its translation: CSAQGDRVLPSTDTQYF.